A single sample gave rise to the 7 T cell receptor beta chains below, sequenced in a study of somatic mutations in cytotoxic T cells in rheumatoid arthritis. The repertoire was sequenced with immunoSEQ multiplex PCR; TCRdb's copy has only in-frame clones and lacks some. The sample consists of around 10,000 clones, roughly 68% of them appearing once. The sequenced sample was CD8+ T cells sorted from blood. Receptors were obtained from a man aged 60 to 69 in good health.

This sequence joins TRBV27 and TRBJ2-1; 10 nucleotides align to TRBD2. From germline, CDR1 is MNHEY and CDR2 SMNVEV (reference sequence). The CDR3 extends over 17 amino acids. Trimming at V came to 0 bases and at J to 8 bases, leaving 10 bases not matched to a gene. The CDR3 bases are TGTGCCAGCAGTTTATCTCCTAGCGGGAGAATGGGGGATGAGCAGTTCTTC. This sequence encodes CASSLSPSGRMGDEQFF.

V usage is TRBV4-3 and J usage is TRBJ1-4; D is possibly TRBD1 (5 bases). The CDR3 runs to 16 residues. Germline CDR1 is LGHNA and CDR2 is YSLEER. V was pared by 1 base and J by 4 bases, with 13 bases between. CDR3 protein: CASSQALGGYNEKLFF. The DNA for the CDR3 is TGCGCCAGCAGCCAAGCTTTGGGGGGTTATAATGAAAAACTGTTTTTT.

This chain links TRBV5-1 with TRBJ2-2, with a weak D call TRBD1 (7 bases). The V gene's germline CDR1 is SGHRS and CDR2 YFSETQ. The CDR3 extends over 14 amino acids. The V end was cut by 3 bases, the J end by 6 bases, with 12 bases between. The CDR3 here is CASSYSGGSGELFF. For the CDR3, the DNA is TGCGCCAGCAGCTATTCAGGGGGGTCCGGGGAGCTGTTTTTT.

This rearrangement joins TRBV6-5 to TRBJ2-1; TRBD2 is a possible D gene (6 bases). This CDR3 region has 14 residues. V lost 6 bases and J 4 bases, leaving 13 bases between the germline ends. Per the germline V gene, CDR1 is MNHEY and CDR2 is SVGAGI. DNA of the CDR3: TGTGCCAGCAGCACGGGACTGCGGTACAATGAGCAGTTCTTC. This gives the protein CASSTGLRYNEQFF.

The DNA for the CDR3 is TGCGCCAGCAGCCAAGACGGTGGCGGGGAGCTGTTTTTT. It translates to CASSQDGGGELFF. The chain uses TRBV4-3 and TRBJ2-2, with D hard to call. Germline V gives CDR1 LGHNA, CDR2 YSLEER. The V and J ends lost 0 bases and 7 bases respectively, with 6 bases between them. The CDR3 has 13 residues.

The genes are TRBV9 and TRBJ2-3, with D possibly being TRBD2 (6 bases). The CDR3 runs to 14 residues. V was cut by 0 bases and J by 6 bases, with 11 bases left in between. Germline V gives CDR1 SGDLS, CDR2 YYNGEE. The CDR3 region has the DNA TGTGCCAGCAGCGTAGAGGGAGGAACGGATACGCAGTATTTT. Translation gives CASSVEGGTDTQYF.

This clone was detected once. The chain uses TRBV11-2 and TRBJ2-3; TRBD1 matches 11 bases. Germline CDR1 is SGHAT and CDR2 is FQNNGV. The CDR3 has 17 amino acids. The V segment lost 5 bases and the J segment 4 bases; nucleotides outside the gene matches: 11. The CDR3 DNA is TGTGCCAGCAGCCGGGAAGGACAGGGGGCCCGCCCAGATACGCAGTATTTT. Translation: CASSREGQGARPDTQYF.